One TCR beta chain is described in this entry. V dropped 7 bases and J dropped 2; count of bases not matched to a gene: 3. CDR1 and CDR2 (germline): MNHEY, SVGAGI. CDR3 size: 14 residues. This sample stems from a study of cytomegalovirus exposure and HLA in healthy donors. Here immunoSEQ multiplex PCR was the method, and the copy in TCRdb shows in-frame clones only, minus some. The sample records around 150,000 clones, around 89% being singletons. This receptor was taken from a man aged 18-30 years in good health and CMV-seronegative. Sequenced input: PBMCs. The chain combines TRBV6-5 with TRBJ2-5; 11 nucleotides line up with TRBD2. This chain's CDR3 is CASKVAGGQETQYF. CDR3 DNA: TGTGCCAGCAAAGTAGCGGGGGGGCAAGAGACCCAGTACTTC.